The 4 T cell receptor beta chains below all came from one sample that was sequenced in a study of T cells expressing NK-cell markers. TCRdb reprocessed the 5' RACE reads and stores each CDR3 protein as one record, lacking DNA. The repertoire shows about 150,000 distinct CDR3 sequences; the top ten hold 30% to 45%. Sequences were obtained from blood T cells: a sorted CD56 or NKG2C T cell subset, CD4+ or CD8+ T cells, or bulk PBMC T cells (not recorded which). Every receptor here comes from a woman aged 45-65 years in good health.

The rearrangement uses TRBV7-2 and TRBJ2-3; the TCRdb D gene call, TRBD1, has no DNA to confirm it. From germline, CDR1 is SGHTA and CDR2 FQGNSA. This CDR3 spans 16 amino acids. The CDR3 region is CASSFETGSYTDTQYF.

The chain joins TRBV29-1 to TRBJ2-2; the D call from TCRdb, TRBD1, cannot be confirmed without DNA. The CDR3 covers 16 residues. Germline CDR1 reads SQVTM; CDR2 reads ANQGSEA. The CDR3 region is CSVEFPGTGSTGELFF.

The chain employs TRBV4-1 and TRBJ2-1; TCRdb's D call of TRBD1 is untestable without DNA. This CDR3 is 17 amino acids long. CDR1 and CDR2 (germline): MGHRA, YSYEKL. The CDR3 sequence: CASSQPTVGQRSHEQFF.

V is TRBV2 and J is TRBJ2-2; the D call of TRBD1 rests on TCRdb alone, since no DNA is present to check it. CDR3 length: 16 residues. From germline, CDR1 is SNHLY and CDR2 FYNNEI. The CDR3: CASSPGQGENTGELFF.